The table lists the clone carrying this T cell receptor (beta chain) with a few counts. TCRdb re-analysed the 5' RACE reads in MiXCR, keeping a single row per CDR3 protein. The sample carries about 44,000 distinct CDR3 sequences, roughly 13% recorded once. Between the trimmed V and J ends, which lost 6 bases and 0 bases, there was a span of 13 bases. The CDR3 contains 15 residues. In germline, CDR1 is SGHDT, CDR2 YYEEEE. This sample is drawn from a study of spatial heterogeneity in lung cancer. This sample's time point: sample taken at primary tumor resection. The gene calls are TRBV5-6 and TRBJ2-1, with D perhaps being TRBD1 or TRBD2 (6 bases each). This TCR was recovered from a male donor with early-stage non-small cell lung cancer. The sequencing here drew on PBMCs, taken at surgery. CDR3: CASTAGGPSYNEQFF. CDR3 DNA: TGTGCCAGCACCGCCGGGGGCCCCTCCTACAATGAGCAGTTCTTC.